What follows describes a single T cell receptor (beta chain). TCRdb re-analysed the reads in MiXCR, keeping a single row per CDR3 protein. The sample has about 260,000 distinct CDR3 sequences, roughly 15% seen once. This record comes from a study of T cell repertoires in cytomegalovirus infection. The CDR3 runs 16 residues. Germline values: CDR1 SGHTA, CDR2 FQGNSA. V was pared by 2 bases and J by 0 bases, with 11 bases between. Sequenced material: PBMCs. The chain has TRBV7-2 and TRBJ2-1; a possible D gene is TRBD2 (6 bases). The receptor comes from a human donor in good health (CMV status not recorded). Some clones in this sample may be carry-over from other donors' samples. The CDR3 bases are TGTGCCAGCAGCTTACGCGGGATCAGCTCCTACAATGAGCAGTTCTTC. As protein: CASSLRGISSYNEQFF.